This T cell receptor beta chain was sequenced for a study of T cells after yellow fever vaccination. The study's findings and limits: It was the secondary response that reached its peak faster, day 5 versus 15, but it was weaker. Within FACS-sorted repertoires, abundant clonotypes contaminating from the bulk population could be present.

Production of TCR cDNA was by 5'RACE template switching, which also added a universal primer site and UMIs. MiXCR was run by TCRdb on the 5' RACE reads, yielding one entry per CDR3 protein. The repertoire includes approximately 74,000 distinct CDR3 sequences, approximately 6.2% of them detected once, and around 2.1% sits in the top ten. The CDR3 length is 15 residues. Trimming cost V 5 bases and J 5 bases; bases outside gene matches: 7. In this sample, this clonotype turned up many times. Its antigen is still unknown. The input for sequencing was CD4+ T cells sorted from PBMCs, taken roughly 15 days after the first yellow fever vaccination. The chain carries TRBV12-3 or TRBV12-4 and TRBJ1-5; TRBD1 matches 9 bases. This receptor was taken from a man between 18 and 29 years old who received the YFV17D yellow fever vaccine. In DNA form, the CDR3 reads TGTGCCAGCAGTCTGCAACAGGGGGCCGATCAGCCCCAGCATTTT. It translates to CASSLQQGADQPQHF.